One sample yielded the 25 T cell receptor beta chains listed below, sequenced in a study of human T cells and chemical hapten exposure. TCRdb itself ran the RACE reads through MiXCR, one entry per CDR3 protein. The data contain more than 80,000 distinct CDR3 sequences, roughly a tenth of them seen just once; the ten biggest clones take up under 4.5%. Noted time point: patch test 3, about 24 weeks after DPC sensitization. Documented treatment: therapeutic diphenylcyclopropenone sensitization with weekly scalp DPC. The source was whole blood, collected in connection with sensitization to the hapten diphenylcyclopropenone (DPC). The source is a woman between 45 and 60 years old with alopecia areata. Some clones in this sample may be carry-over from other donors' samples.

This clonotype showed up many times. This CDR3 reads CSAPPDRVSPLHF. The DNA for the CDR3 is TGCAGTGCTCCGCCGGACAGGGTGTCACCCCTCCACTTT. The gene calls are TRBV20-1 and TRBJ1-6, with 8 bases identical to TRBD1. J was trimmed by 10 bases and V by 5 bases; bases with no gene match: 7. The CDR3 is 13 amino acids. Germline CDR1 reads DFQATT; CDR2 reads SNEGSKA (reference sequence).

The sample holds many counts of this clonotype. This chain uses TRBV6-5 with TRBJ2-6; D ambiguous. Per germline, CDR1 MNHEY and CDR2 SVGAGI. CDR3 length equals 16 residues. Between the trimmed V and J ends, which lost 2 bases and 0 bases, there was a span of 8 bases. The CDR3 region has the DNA TGTGCCAGCAGTTACGTAGAGGCCTCTGGGGCCAACGTCCTGACTTTC. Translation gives CASSYVEASGANVLTF.

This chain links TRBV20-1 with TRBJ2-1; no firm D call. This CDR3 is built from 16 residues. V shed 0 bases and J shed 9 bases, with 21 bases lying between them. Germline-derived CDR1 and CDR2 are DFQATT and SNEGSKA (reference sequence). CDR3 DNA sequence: TGCAGTGCTAGAGATTCGTTAAGAAAGGCCTATGGTGAGCAGTTCTTC. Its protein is CSARDSLRKAYGEQFF.

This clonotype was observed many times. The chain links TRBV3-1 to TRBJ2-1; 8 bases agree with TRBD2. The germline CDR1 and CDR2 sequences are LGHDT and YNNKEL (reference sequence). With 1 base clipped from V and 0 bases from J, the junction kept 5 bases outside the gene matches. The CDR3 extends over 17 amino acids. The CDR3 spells CASSQATSAFSYNEQFF. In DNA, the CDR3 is TGTGCCAGCAGCCAAGCGACTAGCGCTTTCTCCTACAATGAGCAGTTCTTC.

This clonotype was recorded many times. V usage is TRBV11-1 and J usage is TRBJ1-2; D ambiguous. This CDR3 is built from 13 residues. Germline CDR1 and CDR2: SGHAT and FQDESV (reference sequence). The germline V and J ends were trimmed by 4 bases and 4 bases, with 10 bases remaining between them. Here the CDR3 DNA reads TGTGCCAGCAGCTCGCGGGCGCGCTATGGCTACACCTTC. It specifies CASSSRARYGYTF.

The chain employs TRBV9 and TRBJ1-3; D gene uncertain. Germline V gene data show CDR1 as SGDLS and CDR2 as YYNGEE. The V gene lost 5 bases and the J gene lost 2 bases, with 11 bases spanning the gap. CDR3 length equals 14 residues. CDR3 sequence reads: CASRPGGTGNTIYF. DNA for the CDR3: TGTGCCAGCAGACCCGGAGGGACTGGAAACACCATATATTTT.

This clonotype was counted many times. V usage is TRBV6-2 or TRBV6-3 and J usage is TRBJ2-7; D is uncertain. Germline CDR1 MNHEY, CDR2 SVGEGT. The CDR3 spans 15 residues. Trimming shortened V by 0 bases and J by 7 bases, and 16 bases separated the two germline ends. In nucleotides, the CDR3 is TGTGCCAGCAGTTACTCGAGTAGCCCAGTGCGGGAGCAGTACTTC. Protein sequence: CASSYSSSPVREQYF.

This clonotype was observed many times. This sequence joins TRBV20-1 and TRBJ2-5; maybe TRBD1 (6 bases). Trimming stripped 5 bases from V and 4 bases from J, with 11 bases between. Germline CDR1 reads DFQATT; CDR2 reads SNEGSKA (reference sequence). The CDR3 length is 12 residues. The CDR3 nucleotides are TGCAGTGCTGTAACAGGGCCAGAGACCCAGTACTTC. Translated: CSAVTGPETQYF.

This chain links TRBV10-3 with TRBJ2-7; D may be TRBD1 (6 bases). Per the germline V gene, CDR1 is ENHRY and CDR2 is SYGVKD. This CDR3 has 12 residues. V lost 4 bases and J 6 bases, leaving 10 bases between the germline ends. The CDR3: CAISGSGAEQYF. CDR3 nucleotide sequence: TGTGCCATCAGTGGCTCAGGGGCCGAGCAGTACTTC.

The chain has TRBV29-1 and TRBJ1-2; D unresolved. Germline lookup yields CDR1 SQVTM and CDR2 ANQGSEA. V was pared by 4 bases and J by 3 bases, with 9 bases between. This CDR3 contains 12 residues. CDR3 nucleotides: TGCAGCGTTGTAGCGGTTGACTATGGCTACACCTTC. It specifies CSVVAVDYGYTF. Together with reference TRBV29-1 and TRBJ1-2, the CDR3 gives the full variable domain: SAVISQKPSRDICQRGTSLTIQCQVDSQVTMMFWYRQQPGQSLTLIATANQGSEATYESGFVIDKFPISRPNLTFSTLTVSNMSPEDSSIYLCSVVAVDYGYTFGSGTRLTVV.

CDR3: CASSLPGLDTQYF. Written as DNA, the CDR3 is TGTGCCAGCAGCCTCCCCGGACTAGATACGCAGTATTTT. The V and J genes are TRBV5-5 and TRBJ2-3; weak D call: TRBD2 (5 bases). Deletions cut 4 bases from V and 5 bases from J, with 11 bases between. The germline V gene has CDR1 SGHKS and CDR2 YYEKEE (reference sequence). This CDR3 is built from 13 residues. The whole variable domain, remainder taken from reference TRBV5-5 and TRBJ2-3, is DAGVTQSPTHLIKTRGQQVTLRCSPISGHKSVSWYQQVLGQGPQFIFQYYEKEERGRGNFPDRFSARQFPNYSSELNVNALLLGDSALYLCASSLPGLDTQYFGPGTRLTVL.

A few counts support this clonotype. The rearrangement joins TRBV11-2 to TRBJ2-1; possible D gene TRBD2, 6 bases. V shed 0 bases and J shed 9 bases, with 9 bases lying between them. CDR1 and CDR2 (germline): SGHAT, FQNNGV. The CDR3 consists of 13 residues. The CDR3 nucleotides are TGTGCCAGCAGCTTAGATAGGAGGGCTGAGCAGTTCTTC. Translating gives CASSLDRRAEQFF. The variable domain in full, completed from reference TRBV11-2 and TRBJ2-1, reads EAGVAQSPRYKIIEKRQSVAFWCNPISGHATLYWYQQILGQGPKLLIQFQNNGVVDDSQLPKDRFSAERLKGVDSTLKIQPAKLEDSAVYLCASSLDRRAEQFFGPGTRLTVL.

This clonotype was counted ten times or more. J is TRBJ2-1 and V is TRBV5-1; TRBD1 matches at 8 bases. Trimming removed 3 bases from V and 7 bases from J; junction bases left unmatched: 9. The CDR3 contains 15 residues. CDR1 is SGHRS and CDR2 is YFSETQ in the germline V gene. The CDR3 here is CASSSAPGQANEQFF. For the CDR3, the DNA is TGCGCCAGCAGCTCGGCACCGGGACAGGCGAATGAGCAGTTCTTC.

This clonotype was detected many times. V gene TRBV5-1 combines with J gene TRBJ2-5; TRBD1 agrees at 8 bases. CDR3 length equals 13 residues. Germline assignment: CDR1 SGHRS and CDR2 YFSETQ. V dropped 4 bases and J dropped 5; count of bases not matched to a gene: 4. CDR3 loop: CASSTDRDETQYF. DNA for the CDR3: TGCGCCAGCAGCACGGACAGGGACGAGACCCAGTACTTC.

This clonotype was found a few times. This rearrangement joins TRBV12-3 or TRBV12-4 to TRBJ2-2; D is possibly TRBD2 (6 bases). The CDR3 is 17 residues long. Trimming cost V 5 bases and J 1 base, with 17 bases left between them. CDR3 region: CASSPLAGRKNTGELFF. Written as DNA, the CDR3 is TGTGCCAGCAGTCCCCTGGCGGGACGGAAGAACACCGGGGAGCTGTTTTTT.

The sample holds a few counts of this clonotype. The CDR3 DNA sequence: TGCGCCAGCAGCCAAGTTCCCGGAGGACAGCGATACAATGAGCAGTTCTTC. This codes for CASSQVPGGQRYNEQFF. The chain couples TRBV4-1 to TRBJ2-1; weak D call: TRBD1 (6 bases). CDR1 and CDR2 (germline): MGHRA, YSYEKL. The CDR3 runs to 17 residues. Trimming took 1 base from V and 4 from J, leaving 17 bases between them.

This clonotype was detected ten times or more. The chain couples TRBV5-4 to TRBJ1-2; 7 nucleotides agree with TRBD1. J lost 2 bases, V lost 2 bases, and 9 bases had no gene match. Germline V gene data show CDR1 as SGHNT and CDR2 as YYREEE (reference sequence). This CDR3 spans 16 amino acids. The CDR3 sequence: CASSLGGGQTNYGYTF. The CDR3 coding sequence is TGTGCCAGCAGCTTAGGGGGGGGACAGACGAACTATGGCTACACCTTC.

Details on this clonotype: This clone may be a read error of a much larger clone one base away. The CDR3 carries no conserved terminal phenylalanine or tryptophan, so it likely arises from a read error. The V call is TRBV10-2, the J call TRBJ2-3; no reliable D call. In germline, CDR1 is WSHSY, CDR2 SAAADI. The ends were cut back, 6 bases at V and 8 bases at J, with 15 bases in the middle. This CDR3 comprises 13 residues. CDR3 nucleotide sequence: TGCGCCAGCAGGCTGGACCTGGCCGGTACGCAGTATTAT. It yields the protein CASRLDLAGTQYY.

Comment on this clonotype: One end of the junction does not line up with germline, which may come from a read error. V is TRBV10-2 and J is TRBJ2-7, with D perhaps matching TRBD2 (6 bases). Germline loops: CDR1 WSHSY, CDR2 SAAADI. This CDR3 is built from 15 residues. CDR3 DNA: TGCGCTAGCAGTGTTGGAGGGCAGGTGACCTACGAGCAGTACTTC. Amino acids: CASSVGGQVTYEQYF.

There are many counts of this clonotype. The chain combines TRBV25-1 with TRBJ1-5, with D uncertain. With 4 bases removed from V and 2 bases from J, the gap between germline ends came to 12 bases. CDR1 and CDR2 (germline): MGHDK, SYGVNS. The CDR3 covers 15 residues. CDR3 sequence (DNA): TGTGCCAGCAGTGCCGACCAATTTGGCAATCAGCCCCAGCATTTT. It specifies CASSADQFGNQPQHF.

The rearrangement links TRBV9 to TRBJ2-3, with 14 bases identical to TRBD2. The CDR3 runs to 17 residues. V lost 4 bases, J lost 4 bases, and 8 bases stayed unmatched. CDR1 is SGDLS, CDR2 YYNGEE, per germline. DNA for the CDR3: TGTGCCAGCAGCTCTCGGACTAGCGGGAGGACTTCAGATACGCAGTATTTT. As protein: CASSSRTSGRTSDTQYF.

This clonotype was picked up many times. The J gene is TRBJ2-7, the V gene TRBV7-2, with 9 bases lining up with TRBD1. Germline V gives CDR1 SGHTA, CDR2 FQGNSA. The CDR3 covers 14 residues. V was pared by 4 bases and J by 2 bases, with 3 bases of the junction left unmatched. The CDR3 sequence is CASSSRDRAYEQYF. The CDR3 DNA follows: TGTGCCAGCAGCTCCCGGGACAGGGCCTACGAGCAGTACTTC.

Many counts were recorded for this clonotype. In nucleotides, the CDR3 is TGTGCCAGCAGTTACTCGACTCCAGGTTGGGGGTTTTACAATGAGCAGTTCTTC. This sequence encodes CASSYSTPGWGFYNEQFF. The rearrangement uses TRBV6-5 and TRBJ2-1, with D perhaps TRBD1 or TRBD2 (5 bases each). Trimming left V 0 bases short and J 4 bases short, with 19 bases between. CDR1 MNHEY and CDR2 SVGAGI come from the germline V gene. The CDR3 has 18 residues.

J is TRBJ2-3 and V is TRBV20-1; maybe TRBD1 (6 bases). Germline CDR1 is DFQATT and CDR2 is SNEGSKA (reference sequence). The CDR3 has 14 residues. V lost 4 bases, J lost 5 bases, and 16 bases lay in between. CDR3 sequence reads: CSATLGQILDTQYF. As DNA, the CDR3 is TGCAGTGCTACTTTAGGACAGATACTAGATACGCAGTATTTT.

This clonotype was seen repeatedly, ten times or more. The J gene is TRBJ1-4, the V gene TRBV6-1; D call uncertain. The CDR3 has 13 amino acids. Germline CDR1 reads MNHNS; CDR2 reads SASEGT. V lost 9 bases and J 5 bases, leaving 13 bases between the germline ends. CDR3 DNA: TGTGCCAGTTGGCCGGGATTCAATGAAAAACTGTTTTTT. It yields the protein CASWPGFNEKLFF.